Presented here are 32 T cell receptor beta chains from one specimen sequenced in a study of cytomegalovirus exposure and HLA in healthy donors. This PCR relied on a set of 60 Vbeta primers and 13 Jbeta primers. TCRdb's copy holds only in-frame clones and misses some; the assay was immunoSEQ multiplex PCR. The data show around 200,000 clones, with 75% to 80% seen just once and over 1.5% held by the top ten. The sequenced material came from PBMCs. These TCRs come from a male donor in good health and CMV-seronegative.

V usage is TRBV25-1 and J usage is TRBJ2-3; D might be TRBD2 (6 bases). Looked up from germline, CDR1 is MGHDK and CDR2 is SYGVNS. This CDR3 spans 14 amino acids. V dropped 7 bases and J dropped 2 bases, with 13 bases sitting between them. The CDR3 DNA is TGTGCCAGCAATAGCGGAAAGGTCACAGATACGCAGTATTTT. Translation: CASNSGKVTDTQYF.

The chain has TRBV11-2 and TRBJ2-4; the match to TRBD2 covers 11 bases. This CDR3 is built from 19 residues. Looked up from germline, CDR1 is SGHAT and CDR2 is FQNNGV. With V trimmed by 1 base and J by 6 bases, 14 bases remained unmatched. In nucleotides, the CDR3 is TGTGCCAGCAGCTTAGTAGCGGGAGGGCGACTGGGGGTCGGAAACATTCAGTACTTC. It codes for CASSLVAGGRLGVGNIQYF. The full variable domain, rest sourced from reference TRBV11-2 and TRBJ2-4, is EAGVAQSPRYKIIEKRQSVAFWCNPISGHATLYWYQQILGQGPKLLIQFQNNGVVDDSQLPKDRFSAERLKGVDSTLKIQPAKLEDSAVYLCASSLVAGGRLGVGNIQYFGAGTRLSVL.

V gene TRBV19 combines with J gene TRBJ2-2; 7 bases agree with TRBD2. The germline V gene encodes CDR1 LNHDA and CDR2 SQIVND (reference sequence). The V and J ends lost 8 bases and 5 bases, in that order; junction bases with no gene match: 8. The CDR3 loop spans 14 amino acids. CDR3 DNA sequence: TGTGCCAGTCAACCCTGGGGGGGAACCGGGGAGCTGTTTTTT. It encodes CASQPWGGTGELFF.

The CDR3 nucleotides read TGTGCCAGCAGCCAAGATAGACAGATCGAGCAGTACTTC. Translation: CASSQDRQIEQYF. The chain joins TRBV4-2 to TRBJ2-7; a weak D match, TRBD1 (5 bases). Germline CDR1 reads LGHNA; CDR2 reads YNFKEQ. V was pared by 0 bases and J by 6 bases, with 9 bases between. CDR3 length equals 13 residues.

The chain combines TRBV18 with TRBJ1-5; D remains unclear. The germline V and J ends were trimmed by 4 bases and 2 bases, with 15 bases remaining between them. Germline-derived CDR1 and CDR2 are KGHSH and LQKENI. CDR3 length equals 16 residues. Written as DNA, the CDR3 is TGTGCCAGCTCACGGCCCGGTAGCCGAGGCAATCAGCCCCAGCATTTT. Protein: CASSRPGSRGNQPQHF.

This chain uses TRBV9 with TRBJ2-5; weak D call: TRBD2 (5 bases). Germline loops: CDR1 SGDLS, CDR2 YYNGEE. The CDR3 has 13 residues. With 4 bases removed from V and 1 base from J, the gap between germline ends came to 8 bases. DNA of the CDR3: TGTGCCAGCAGCCCTCTAGCCCAAGAGACCCAGTACTTC. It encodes CASSPLAQETQYF.

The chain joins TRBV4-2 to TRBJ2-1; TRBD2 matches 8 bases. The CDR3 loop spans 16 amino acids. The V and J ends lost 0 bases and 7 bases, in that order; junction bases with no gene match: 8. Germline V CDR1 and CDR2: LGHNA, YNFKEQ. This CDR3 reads CASSQEVGGAGNEQFF. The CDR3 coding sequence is TGTGCCAGCAGCCAAGAGGTCGGGGGGGCGGGGAATGAGCAGTTCTTC.

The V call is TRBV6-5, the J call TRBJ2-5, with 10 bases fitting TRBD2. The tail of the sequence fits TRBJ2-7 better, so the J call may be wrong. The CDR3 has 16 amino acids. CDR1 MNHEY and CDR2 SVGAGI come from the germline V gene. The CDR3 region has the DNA TGTGCCAGCAGTTACGGGTCTAGCGGGAGTGGCTACGAGCAGTACTTC. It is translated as CASSYGSSGSGYEQYF.

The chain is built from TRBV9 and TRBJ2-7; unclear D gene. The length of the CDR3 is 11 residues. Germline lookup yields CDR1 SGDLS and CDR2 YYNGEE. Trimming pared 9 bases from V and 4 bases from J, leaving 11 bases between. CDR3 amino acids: CAIVDGYEQYF. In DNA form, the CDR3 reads TGTGCCATCGTCGACGGGTACGAGCAGTACTTC.

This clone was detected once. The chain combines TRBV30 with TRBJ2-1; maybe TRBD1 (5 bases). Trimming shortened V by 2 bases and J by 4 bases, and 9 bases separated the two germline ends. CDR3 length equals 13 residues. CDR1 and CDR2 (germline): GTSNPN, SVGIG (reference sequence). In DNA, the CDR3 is TGTGCCTGGAGTAAGACAGATTACAATGAGCAGTTCTTC. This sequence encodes CAWSKTDYNEQFF. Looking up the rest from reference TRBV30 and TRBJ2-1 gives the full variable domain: SQTIHQWPATLVQPVGSPLSLECTVEGTSNPNLYWYRQAAGRGLQLLFYSVGIGQISSEVPQNLSASRPQDRQFILSSKKLLLSDSGFYLCAWSKTDYNEQFFGPGTRLTVL.

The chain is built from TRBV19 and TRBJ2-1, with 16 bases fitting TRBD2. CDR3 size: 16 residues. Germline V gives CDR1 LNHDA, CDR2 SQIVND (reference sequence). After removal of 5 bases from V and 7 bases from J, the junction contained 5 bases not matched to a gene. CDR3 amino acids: CASSWGLAGGGNEQFF. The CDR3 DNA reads TGTGCCAGTAGTTGGGGACTAGCGGGAGGGGGGAATGAGCAGTTCTTC.

The DNA for the CDR3 is TGCAGCGTATTTGACAGGGGCGGCGGAGATACGCAGTATTTT. Translated, it gives CSVFDRGGGDTQYF. This sequence joins TRBV29-1 and TRBJ2-3; 8 bases line up with TRBD1. The CDR3 has 14 residues. Germline loops: CDR1 SQVTM, CDR2 ANQGSEA. Trimming cost V 6 bases and J 5 bases; bases outside gene matches: 10.

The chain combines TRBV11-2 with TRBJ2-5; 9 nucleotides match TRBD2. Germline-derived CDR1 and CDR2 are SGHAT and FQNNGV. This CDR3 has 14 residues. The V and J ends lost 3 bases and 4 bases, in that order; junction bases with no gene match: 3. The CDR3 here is CASSFSGGGETQYF. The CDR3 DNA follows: TGTGCCAGCAGCTTTAGCGGGGGTGGAGAGACCCAGTACTTC. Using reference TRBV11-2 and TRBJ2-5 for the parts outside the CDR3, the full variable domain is EAGVAQSPRYKIIEKRQSVAFWCNPISGHATLYWYQQILGQGPKLLIQFQNNGVVDDSQLPKDRFSAERLKGVDSTLKIQPAKLEDSAVYLCASSFSGGGETQYFGPGTRLLVL.

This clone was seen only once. This CDR3 reads CATSRVVGARGTEAFF. CDR3 nucleotide sequence: TGTGCCACCAGCAGAGTCGTAGGGGCGCGGGGCACTGAAGCTTTCTTT. The V call is TRBV15, the J call TRBJ1-1, with D possibly being TRBD1 (5 bases). The CDR3 extends over 16 amino acids. V was cut by 1 base and J by 4 bases, with 16 bases left in between. Looked up from germline, CDR1 is LNHNV and CDR2 is YYDKDF (reference sequence).

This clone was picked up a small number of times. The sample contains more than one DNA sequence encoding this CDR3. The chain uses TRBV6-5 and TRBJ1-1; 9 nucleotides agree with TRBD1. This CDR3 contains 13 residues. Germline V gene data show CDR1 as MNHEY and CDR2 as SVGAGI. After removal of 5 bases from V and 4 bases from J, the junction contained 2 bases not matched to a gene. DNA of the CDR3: TGTGCCAGCAGTCAGACAGGGGGCACTGAAGCTTTCTTT. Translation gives CASSQTGGTEAFF.

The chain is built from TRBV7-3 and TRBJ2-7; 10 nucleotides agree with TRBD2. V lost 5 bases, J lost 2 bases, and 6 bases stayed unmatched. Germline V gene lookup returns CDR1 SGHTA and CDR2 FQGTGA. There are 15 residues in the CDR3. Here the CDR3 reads CASSQSSGGPYEQYF. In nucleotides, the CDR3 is TGTGCCAGCAGCCAGTCTAGCGGGGGTCCCTACGAGCAGTACTTC.

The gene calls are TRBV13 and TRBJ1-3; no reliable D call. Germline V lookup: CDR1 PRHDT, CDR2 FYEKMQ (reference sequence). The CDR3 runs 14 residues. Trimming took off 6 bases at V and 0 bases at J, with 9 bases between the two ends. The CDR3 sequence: CASRRLISGNTIYF. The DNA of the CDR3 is TGTGCCAGCAGGAGACTGATCTCTGGAAACACCATATATTTT.

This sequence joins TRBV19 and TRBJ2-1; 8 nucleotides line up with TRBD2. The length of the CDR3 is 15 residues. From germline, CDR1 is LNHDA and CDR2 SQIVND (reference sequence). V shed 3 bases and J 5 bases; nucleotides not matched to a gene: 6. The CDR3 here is CASSILGRADNEQFF. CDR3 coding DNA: TGTGCCAGTAGTATCCTCGGGAGGGCCGACAATGAGCAGTTCTTC.

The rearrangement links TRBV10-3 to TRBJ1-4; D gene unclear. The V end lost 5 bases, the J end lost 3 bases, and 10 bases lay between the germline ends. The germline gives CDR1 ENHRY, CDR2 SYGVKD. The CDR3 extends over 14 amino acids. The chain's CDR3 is CAISSQRSNEKLFF. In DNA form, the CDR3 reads TGTGCCATCAGTTCCCAGAGGTCTAATGAAAAACTGTTTTTT.

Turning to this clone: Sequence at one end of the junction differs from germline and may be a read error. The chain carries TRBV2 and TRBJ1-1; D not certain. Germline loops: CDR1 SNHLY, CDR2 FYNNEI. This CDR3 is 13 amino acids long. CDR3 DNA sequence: TGTGCCAGCAATCTGAGAGGGAACGCTGAAGCTTTCTTT. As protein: CASNLRGNAEAFF.

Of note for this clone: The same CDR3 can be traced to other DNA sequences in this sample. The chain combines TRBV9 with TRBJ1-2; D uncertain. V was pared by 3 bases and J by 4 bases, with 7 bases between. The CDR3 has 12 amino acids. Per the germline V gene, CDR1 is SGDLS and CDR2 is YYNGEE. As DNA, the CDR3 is TGTGCCAGCAGCGCCGGGATCTATGGCTACACCTTC. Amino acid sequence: CASSAGIYGYTF.

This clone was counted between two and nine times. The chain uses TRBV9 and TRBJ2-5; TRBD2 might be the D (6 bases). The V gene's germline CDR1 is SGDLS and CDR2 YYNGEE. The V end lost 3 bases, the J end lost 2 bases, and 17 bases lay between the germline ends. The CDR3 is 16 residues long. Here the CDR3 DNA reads TGTGCCAGCAGCGCGTATCAGGGACTCCTGCAAGAGACCCAGTACTTC. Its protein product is CASSAYQGLLQETQYF.

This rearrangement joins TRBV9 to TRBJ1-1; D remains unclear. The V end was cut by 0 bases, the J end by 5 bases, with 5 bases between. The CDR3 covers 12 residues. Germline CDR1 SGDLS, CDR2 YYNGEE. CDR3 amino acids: CASSVGQTEAFF. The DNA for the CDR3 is TGTGCCAGCAGCGTAGGGCAGACTGAAGCTTTCTTT.

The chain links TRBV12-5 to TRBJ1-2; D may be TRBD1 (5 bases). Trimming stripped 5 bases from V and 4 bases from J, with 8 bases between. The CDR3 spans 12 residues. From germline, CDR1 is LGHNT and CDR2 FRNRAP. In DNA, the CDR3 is TGTGCTAGTGGTGCCGACAGCTATGGCTACACCTTC. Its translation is CASGADSYGYTF.

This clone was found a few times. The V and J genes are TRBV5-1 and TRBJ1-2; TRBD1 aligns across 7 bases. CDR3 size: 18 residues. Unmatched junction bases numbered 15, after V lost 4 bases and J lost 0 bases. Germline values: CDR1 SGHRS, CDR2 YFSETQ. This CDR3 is CASSLTEPYRGSNYGYTF. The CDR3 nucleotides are TGCGCCAGCAGCCTAACCGAACCTTACAGGGGATCTAACTATGGCTACACCTTC.

In nucleotides, the CDR3 is TGTGCCAGCAGCTTGCGCGGGACTATCTACGAGCAGTACTTC. Translation gives CASSLRGTIYEQYF. This rearrangement joins TRBV5-4 to TRBJ2-7; 7 bases are shared with TRBD2. J gave up 3 bases and V 1 base, and 4 bases lay outside the gene matches. This CDR3 spans 14 amino acids. Germline CDR1 SGHNT, CDR2 YYREEE (reference sequence). The full variable domain, with the rest looked up from reference TRBV5-4 and TRBJ2-7, is ETGVTQSPTHLIKTRGQQVTLRCSSQSGHNTVSWYQQALGQGPQFIFQYYREEENGRGNFPPRFSGLQFPNYSSELNVNALELDDSALYLCASSLRGTIYEQYFGPGTRLTVT.

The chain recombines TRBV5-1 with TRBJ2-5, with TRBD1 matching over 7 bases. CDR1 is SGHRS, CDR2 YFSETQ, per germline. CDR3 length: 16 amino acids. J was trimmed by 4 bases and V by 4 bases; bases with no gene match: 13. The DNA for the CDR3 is TGCGCCAGCAGCGCGACAGGGCAGGGAGCTGCAGAGACCCAGTACTTC. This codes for CASSATGQGAAETQYF.

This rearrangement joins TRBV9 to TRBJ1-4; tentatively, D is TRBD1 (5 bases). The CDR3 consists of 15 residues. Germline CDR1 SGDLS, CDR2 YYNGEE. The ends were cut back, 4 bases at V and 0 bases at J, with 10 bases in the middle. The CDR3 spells CASSTTRATNEKLFF. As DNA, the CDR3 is TGTGCCAGCAGCACAACCAGGGCAACTAATGAAAAACTGTTTTTT.

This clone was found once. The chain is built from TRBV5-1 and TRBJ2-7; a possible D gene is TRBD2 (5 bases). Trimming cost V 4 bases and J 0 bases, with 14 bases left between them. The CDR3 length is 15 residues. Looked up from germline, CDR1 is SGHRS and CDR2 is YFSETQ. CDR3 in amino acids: CASSPEGIGSYEQYF. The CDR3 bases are TGCGCCAGCAGCCCTGAGGGTATCGGCTCCTACGAGCAGTACTTC.

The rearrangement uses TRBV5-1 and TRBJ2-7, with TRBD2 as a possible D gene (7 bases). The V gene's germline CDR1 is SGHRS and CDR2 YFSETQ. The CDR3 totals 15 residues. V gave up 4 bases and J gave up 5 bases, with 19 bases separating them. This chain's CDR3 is CASSGTGGRFHEQYF. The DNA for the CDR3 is TGCGCCAGCAGCGGGACGGGGGGCCGTTTCCACGAGCAGTACTTC.

In nucleotides, the CDR3 is TGTGCCAGCAGCTTGGAGGGGCTGAGCACTGAAGCTTTCTTT. Its protein is CASSLEGLSTEAFF. The genes are TRBV5-6 and TRBJ1-1; a possible D gene is TRBD1 (5 bases). The CDR3 sequence is 14 residues long. The germline CDR1 and CDR2 sequences are SGHDT and YYEEEE. Trimming cost V 0 bases and J 4 bases, with 10 bases left between them.

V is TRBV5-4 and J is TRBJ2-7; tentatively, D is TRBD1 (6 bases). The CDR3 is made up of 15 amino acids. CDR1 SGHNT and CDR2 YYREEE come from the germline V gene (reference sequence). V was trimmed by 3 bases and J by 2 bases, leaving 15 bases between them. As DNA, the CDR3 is TGTGCCAGCAGCTCGCAGGGGTCTTATACCTACGAGCAGTACTTC. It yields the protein CASSSQGSYTYEQYF.